The 10 T cell receptor beta chains reported below all come from one sample, sequenced in a study of response to subunit inactivated influenza vaccine (dated by TCRdb to 2016 to 2019). Library method: RT-PCR. Sequenced on an Illumina HiSeq 2500. Using fastp trimming at Q25 and MiXCR clonotype assembly, TCRdb reanalyzed the public sequencing data and kept in-frame beta chains. Rows with a matching CDR3 protein are joined into one entry that keeps the most common DNA and genes. The sample profile shows hundreds of thousands of distinct CDR3 sequences; around a sixth of them were found once. More than 9% of the sample is taken by the ten largest. Here the sequenced sample was PBMCs from blood, taken 11 to 12 days after vaccination. Receptors originate from a man aged 50-60 years who received an inactivated influenza vaccine. Donor details come from another sample of the same person, matched by shared clones.

The rearrangement links TRBV29-1 to TRBJ2-5, with TRBD1 matching over 12 bases. The CDR3 totals 15 residues. V shed 8 bases and J 7 bases; nucleotides not matched to a gene: 14. Germline CDR1 and CDR2: SQVTM and ANQGSEA. CDR3 nucleotide sequence: TGCAGCAGGGACAGGGGGCTACTGTACATGAGGACCCAGTACTTC. Its protein product is CSRDRGLLYMRTQYF.

The chain employs TRBV18 and TRBJ2-7; no clear D gene. The CDR3 spans 14 residues. Germline values: CDR1 KGHSH, CDR2 LQKENI. The V gene lost 1 base and the J gene lost 5 bases, with 12 bases spanning the gap. This CDR3 reads CASSPLGSENEQYF. Written as DNA, the CDR3 is TGTGCCAGCTCACCACTCGGGTCGGAAAACGAGCAGTACTTC.

The chain joins TRBV24-1 to TRBJ2-2, with D perhaps TRBD2 (6 bases). Trimming took 11 bases from V and 4 from J, leaving 13 bases between them. Germline loops: CDR1 KGHDR, CDR2 SFDVKD. The CDR3 spans 13 residues. DNA of the CDR3: TGTGCCAGTCGGGACTCCGGCACCGGGGAGCTGTTTTTT. Residues: CASRDSGTGELFF.

This clonotype has more than one count but fewer than ten. The rearrangement links TRBV12-3 or TRBV12-4 to TRBJ2-1; TRBD1 matches 10 bases. This CDR3 contains 15 residues. Trimming removed 5 bases from V and 7 bases from J; junction bases left unmatched: 8. CDR3 protein: CASSPPGQGLNEQFF. CDR3 DNA: TGTGCCAGCAGTCCCCCGGGACAGGGGTTGAATGAGCAGTTCTTC.

This sequence joins TRBV20-1 and TRBJ2-1; D remains ambiguous. The CDR3 spans 13 residues. The V end lost 0 bases, the J end lost 9 bases, and 12 bases lay between the germline ends. In germline, CDR1 is DFQATT, CDR2 SNEGSKA (reference sequence). CDR3 coding DNA: TGCAGTGCTAGAGATGTCCGGGCGACTGAGCAGTTCTTC. Its protein is CSARDVRATEQFF.

CDR3 loop: CASSQEIRETQYF. CDR3 DNA: TGCGCCAGCAGCCAAGAAATCAGAGAGACCCAGTACTTC. The chain couples TRBV4-3 to TRBJ2-5; no clear D gene. CDR3 size: 13 residues. In germline, CDR1 is LGHNA, CDR2 YSLEER. Deletions cut 0 bases from V and 4 bases from J, with 6 bases between.

This chain joins TRBV6-2 or TRBV6-3 and TRBJ2-6, with D maybe TRBD2 (7 bases). The V gene's germline CDR1 is MNHEY and CDR2 SVGEGT. The V end lost 6 bases, the J end lost 1 base, and 16 bases lay between the germline ends. This CDR3 contains 17 residues. The CDR3 nucleotides read TGTGCCAGCAGGAAAACGGGGGGCCGGTCTGGGGCCAACGTCCTGACTTTC. Its protein product is CASRKTGGRSGANVLTF.

The V call is TRBV10-3, the J call TRBJ2-7; D is unclear. The CDR3 sequence is 13 residues long. Per germline, CDR1 ENHRY and CDR2 SYGVKD. Trimming pared 6 bases from V and 4 bases from J, leaving 13 bases between. CDR3: CAIRTGEGYEQYF. The CDR3 nucleotides read TGTGCCATCAGGACTGGGGAAGGGTACGAGCAGTACTTC.

The V call is TRBV10-3, the J call TRBJ2-3; D perhaps matches TRBD1 (6 bases). V was clipped by 0 bases and J by 3 bases, with 13 bases between them. The CDR3 extends over 16 amino acids. The germline V gene has CDR1 ENHRY and CDR2 SYGVKD. CDR3 sequence reads: CAISESELGTTDTQYF. The CDR3, as DNA: TGTGCCATCAGTGAGTCGGAACTAGGGACAACAGATACGCAGTATTTT.

This clonotype was seen a few times. CDR3 loop: CATSSGSGYNEQFF. CDR3 bases: TGTGCCACCAGTAGCGGGAGTGGCTACAATGAGCAGTTCTTC. The chain carries TRBV15 and TRBJ2-1; 9 bases fit TRBD2. Germline-derived CDR1 and CDR2 are LNHNV and YYDKDF (reference sequence). The junction had 3 bases not matched to a gene; V was cut back by 6 bases and J by 3 bases. CDR3 length equals 14 residues.